The sequence of this T cell receptor (beta chain) was determined in a study of CD4 T cells in relation to SARS-CoV-2 and coronaviruses. Unexposed donor CD4+ T cells date from 2011-2018, before the COVID-19 pandemic. Isolation of CD4+ T cells took place after nine to ten days in culture. A word on this clone: Its antigen remains unknown.

Germline V lookup: CDR1 ENHRY, CDR2 SYGVKD. CDR3 length equals 17 residues. Trimming pared 0 bases from V and 0 bases from J, leaving 12 bases between. Here immunoSEQ multiplex PCR was the method, and the copy in TCRdb shows in-frame clones only, minus some. The sample gives about 21,000 clones, 76% of which show up once; 15% to 20% is in the top ten. The chain combines TRBV10-3 with TRBJ1-3; D is perhaps TRBD1 (5 bases). This receptor was obtained from a human donor in good health. The sequenced material came from CD4+ T cells from PBMCs, cultured in vitro. The CDR3 loop reads CAISESEGRISGNTIYF. CDR3 sequence (DNA): TGTGCCATCAGTGAGTCGGAGGGGCGGATCTCTGGAAACACCATATATTTT.